Reported below is one T cell receptor (beta chain). Clones were sequenced by immunoSEQ multiplex PCR, and TCRdb holds only the in-frame ones, with some missing. Of roughly 290,000 clones in the sample, 87% were seen once. This entry belongs to a study of blood T cell repertoires in COVID-19. Background on the study: The United States, Italy and Spain provided the acute and convalescent COVID-19 samples.

Germline V lookup: CDR1 SGHNT, CDR2 YYREEE (reference sequence). V lost 4 bases and J 9 bases, leaving 21 bases between the germline ends. CDR3 size: 15 residues. The sequenced sample consisted of peripheral blood. The chain carries TRBV5-4 and TRBJ2-3; D might be TRBD2 (6 bases). The source is a woman aged 45-65 years who had recovered from COVID-19. CDR3 region: CASSQLADALQTQYF. The DNA for the CDR3 is TGTGCCAGCAGCCAACTAGCAGATGCTCTTCAAACGCAGTATTTT.